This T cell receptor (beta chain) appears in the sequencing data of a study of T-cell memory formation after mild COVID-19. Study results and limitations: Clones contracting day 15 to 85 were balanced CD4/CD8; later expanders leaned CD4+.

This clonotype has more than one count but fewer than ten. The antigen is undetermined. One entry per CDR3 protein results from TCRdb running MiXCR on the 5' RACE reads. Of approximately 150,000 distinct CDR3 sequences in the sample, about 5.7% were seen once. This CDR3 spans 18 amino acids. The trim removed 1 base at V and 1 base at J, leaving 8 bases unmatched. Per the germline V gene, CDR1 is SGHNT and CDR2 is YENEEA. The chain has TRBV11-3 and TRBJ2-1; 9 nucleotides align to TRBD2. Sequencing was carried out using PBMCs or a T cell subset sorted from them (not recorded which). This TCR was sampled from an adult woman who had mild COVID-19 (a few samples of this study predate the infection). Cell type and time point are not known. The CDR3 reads CASSLVGTSHGSYNEQFF. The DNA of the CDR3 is TGTGCCAGCAGCTTAGTGGGGACTAGCCACGGGTCCTACAATGAGCAGTTCTTC.